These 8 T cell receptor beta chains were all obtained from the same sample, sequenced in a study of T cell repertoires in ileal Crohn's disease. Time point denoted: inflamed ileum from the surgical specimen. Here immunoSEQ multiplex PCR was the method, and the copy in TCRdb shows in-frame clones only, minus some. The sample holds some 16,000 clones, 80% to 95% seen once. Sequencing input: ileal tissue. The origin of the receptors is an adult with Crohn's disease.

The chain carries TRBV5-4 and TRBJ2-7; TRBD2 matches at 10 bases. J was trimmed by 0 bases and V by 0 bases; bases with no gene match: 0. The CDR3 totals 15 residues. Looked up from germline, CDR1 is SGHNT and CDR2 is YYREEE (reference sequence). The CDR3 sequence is CASSLGLAGSYEQYF. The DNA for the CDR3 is TGTGCCAGCAGCTTGGGACTAGCGGGCTCCTACGAGCAGTACTTC.

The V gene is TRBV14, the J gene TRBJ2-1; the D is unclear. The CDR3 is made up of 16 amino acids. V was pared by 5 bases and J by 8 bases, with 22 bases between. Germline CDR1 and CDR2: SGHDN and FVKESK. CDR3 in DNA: TGTGCCAGCAGCTCCCAGTCTTTGGGTGTATTTGATGAGCAGTTCTTC. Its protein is CASSSQSLGVFDEQFF. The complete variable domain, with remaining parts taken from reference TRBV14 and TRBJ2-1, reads EAGVTQFPSHSVIEKGQTVTLRCDPISGHDNLYWYRRVMGKEIKFLLHFVKESKQDESGMPNNRFLAERTGGTYSTLKVQPAELEDSGVYFCASSSQSLGVFDEQFFGPGTRLTVL.

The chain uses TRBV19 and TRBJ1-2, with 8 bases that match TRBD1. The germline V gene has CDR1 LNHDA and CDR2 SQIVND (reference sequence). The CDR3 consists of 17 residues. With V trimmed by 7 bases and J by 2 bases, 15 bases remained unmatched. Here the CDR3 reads CASTSASRQGTNYGYTF. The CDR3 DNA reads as TGTGCCAGTACCTCCGCCTCGAGACAGGGGACAAACTATGGCTACACCTTC.

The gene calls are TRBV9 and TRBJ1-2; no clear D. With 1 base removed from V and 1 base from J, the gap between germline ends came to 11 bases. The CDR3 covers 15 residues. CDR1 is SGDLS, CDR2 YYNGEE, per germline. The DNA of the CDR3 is TGTGCCAGCAGCGTAACCCTAGGAGTTAACTATGGCTACACCTTC. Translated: CASSVTLGVNYGYTF.

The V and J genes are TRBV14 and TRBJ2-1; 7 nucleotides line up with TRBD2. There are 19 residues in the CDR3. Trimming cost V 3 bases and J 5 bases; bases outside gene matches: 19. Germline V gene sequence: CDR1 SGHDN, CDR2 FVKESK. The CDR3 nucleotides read TGTGCCAGCAGCCATGGATGGGGCAAGGTCGGGGGGATCGACAATGAGCAGTTCTTC. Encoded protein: CASSHGWGKVGGIDNEQFF.

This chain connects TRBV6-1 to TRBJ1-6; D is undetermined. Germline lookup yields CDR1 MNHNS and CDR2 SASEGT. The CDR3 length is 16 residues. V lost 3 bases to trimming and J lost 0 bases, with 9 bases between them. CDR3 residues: CASSDLLSSYNSPLHF. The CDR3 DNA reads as TGTGCCAGCAGTGATTTATTGAGCTCCTATAATTCACCCCTCCACTTT.

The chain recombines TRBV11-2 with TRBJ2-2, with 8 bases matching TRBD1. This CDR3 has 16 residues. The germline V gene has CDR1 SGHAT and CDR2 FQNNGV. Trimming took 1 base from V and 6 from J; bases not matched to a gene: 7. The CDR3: CASSLGTGGTAGELFF. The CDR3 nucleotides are TGTGCCAGCAGCTTAGGAACAGGGGGTACGGCCGGGGAGCTGTTTTTT.

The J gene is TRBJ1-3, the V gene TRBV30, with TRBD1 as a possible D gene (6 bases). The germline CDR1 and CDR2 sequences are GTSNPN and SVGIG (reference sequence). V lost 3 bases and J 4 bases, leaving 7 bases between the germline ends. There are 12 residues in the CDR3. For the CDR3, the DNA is TGTGCCTGGAGAGGACAGGGAAACACCATATATTTT. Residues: CAWRGQGNTIYF.